The T cell receptor beta chain under discussion was sequenced for a study of control samples from healthy donors and cancer patients. Unmatched junction bases numbered 2, after V lost 1 base and J lost 2 bases. CDR3 length equals 14 residues. CDR1 is GTSNPN and CDR2 is SVGIG in the germline V gene (reference sequence). Sequenced by immunoSEQ multiplex PCR; TCRdb stores in-frame clones only, minus some. The sample holds about 140,000 clones, 91% seen once. The material sequenced was blood. This receptor was identified in a man younger than 40 in good health. The chain employs TRBV30 and TRBJ1-3, with 7 bases aligning to TRBD1. Here the CDR3 DNA reads TGTGCCTGGAGTGATGGGACAGCTGGAAACACCATATATTTT. This codes for CAWSDGTAGNTIYF. The full variable domain, in which reference TRBV30 and TRBJ1-3 provide the parts outside the CDR3, is SQTIHQWPATLVQPVGSPLSLECTVEGTSNPNLYWYRQAAGRGLQLLFYSVGIGQISSEVPQNLSASRPQDRQFILSSKKLLLSDSGFYLCAWSDGTAGNTIYFGEGSWLTVV.